This T cell receptor (beta chain) was sequenced for a study of beta chain features in type 1 diabetes. Every single donor gave one heparinised blood draw, and these averaged roughly 120 mL. Purities over 98% were achieved in all sorted populations. This clone was detected only a few times. What it binds is unknown. Findings and limits, study-wide: Type 1 diabetes patients had fewer VDJ junction insertions and more deletions. Across patients, naive, central memory and Treg TCRB repertoires exhibited apparently greater similarity than was observed across healthy donors. Patients with Type 1 diabetes showed moderately but significantly shorter TCRB CDR3s in all four CD4+ subsets.

cDNA synthesis used the whole RNA isolate, giving expressed TCRB sequences. The protocol was immunoSEQ multiplex PCR, while the TCRdb copy is restricted to in-frame clones and leaves out a portion. The table lists around 250,000 clones, roughly 22% of them singletons. The sample was naive CD4+ T cells from blood. This TCR came from a woman aged 40 to 49 with type 1 diabetes.

The chain's CDR3 is CASSPGVYGYTF. CDR3 sequence (DNA): TGTGCCAGCAGTCCGGGGGTCTATGGCTACACCTTC. The J gene is TRBJ1-2, the V gene TRBV28; TRBD1 might be the D (5 bases). The germline gives CDR1 MDHEN, CDR2 SYDVKM. V lost 5 bases and J 4 bases, leaving 8 bases between the germline ends. CDR3 length: 12 amino acids.